This is a list of T cell receptor beta chains from one sample in a study of radiotherapy plus CTLA-4 blockade in lung cancer. The table came from immunoSEQ multiplex PCR; TCRdb's copy has only in-frame clones and leaves some out. The profile shows fewer than 100,000 clones, 78% of them singletons. The sequencing here drew on peripheral blood, taken from a patient treated with radiotherapy plus ipilimumab. The receptors here all came from a human donor with non-small cell lung cancer whose response to radiotherapy plus ipilimumab could not be evaluated. Some clones in this sample may be carry-over from other donors' samples. Each CDR3 is given without its conserved first and last residue.

CDR3 protein: AISEASGTSTDTQY
J gene: TRBJ2-3
V gene: TRBV10-3

CDR3 protein: AYRAGGPGDYGYT
J gene: TRBJ1-2
V gene: TRBV28

CDR3 protein: ASGAGAVVDEQF
J gene: TRBJ2-1
V gene: TRBV5-1

CDR3 protein: ASSVAGSGANVLT
J gene: TRBJ2-6
V gene: TRBV9

CDR3 protein: ASSPLGGRAEAF
J gene: TRBJ1-1
V gene: TRBV4-2

CDR3 protein: ASQQGVNEKLF
J gene: TRBJ1-4
V gene: TRBV6-5

CDR3 protein: ASSNRVTGETNSYEQY
J gene: TRBJ2-7
V gene: TRBV21-1

CDR3 protein: ASSFQGTEAF
J gene: TRBJ1-1
V gene: TRBV5-1

CDR3 protein: ASSPGLAGYEQY
J gene: TRBJ2-7
V gene: TRBV19

CDR3 protein: ASSYSETGDYGYT
J gene: TRBJ1-2
V gene: TRBV6-6

CDR3 protein: ATSRGGLEGT
J gene: TRBJ1-2
V gene: TRBV15

CDR3 protein: ASSAYASGTGGNGYT
J gene: TRBJ1-2
V gene: TRBV7-2

CDR3 protein: ASSSGGQGDDYGYT
J gene: TRBJ1-2
V gene: TRBV28

CDR3 protein: ASSPPGLRTDTQY
J gene: TRBJ2-3
V gene: TRBV18

CDR3 protein: ASSASRGSRYEQY
J gene: TRBJ2-7
V gene: TRBV9

CDR3 protein: ASSPGQSTDTQY
J gene: TRBJ2-3
V gene: TRBV5-1

CDR3 protein: ASSIGLAGVFQETQY
J gene: TRBJ2-5
V gene: TRBV19

CDR3 protein: ASINRGASTDTQY
J gene: TRBJ2-3
V gene: TRBV28

CDR3 protein: ASSLGGIPNEKLF
J gene: TRBJ1-4
V gene: TRBV7-2

CDR3 protein: ASSQARGSGNTIY
J gene: TRBJ1-3
V gene: TRBV4-2

CDR3 protein: ASSHYPNTGELF
J gene: TRBJ2-2
V gene: TRBV4-1

CDR3 protein: ASSWGTGDGYT
J gene: TRBJ1-2
V gene: TRBV5-1